Below, one T cell receptor (beta chain) is given with its context. Its antigen is currently not known. No much larger clone exists at a distance of one base, and base qualities are not known. Collaborating institutions collected whole blood in K2EDTA tubes following their own protocols. For TCRbeta analysis, collaborators shipped samples as frozen whole blood, isolated PBMCs, or DNA extracted from either of those sample types. This entry comes from a study of blood T cell repertoires in COVID-19 (TCRdb year 2020). In the study overall: Collaborator samples came from the United States, Italy and Spain and covered acute and convalescent phases of COVID-19. HLA class I and class II types, where available, came from metadata supplied by the sample provider rather than from assay-based typing. The material from the prospective study consisted of cDNA or gDNA derived from T cells, B-cell-depleted T cells, or PBMCs. A freely available public database, intended as a resource for researchers studying the immune response to SARS-CoV-2, is where the repertoires were released. Deeply sampled blood TCRbeta repertoires from subjects exposed to, actively infected with, or recovered from COVID-19 were included in the dataset. Samples came from the ongoing ImmuneRACE study (first 160 participants) plus 1,254 subjects from 6 global collaborators. A de-identified subject ID, COVID-19 status, age in years and sex were almost always included in the sample metadata.

The germline V gene yields LGHNA for CDR1 and YNFKEQ for CDR2. V is pared back by 0 bases and J by 4 bases, with 10 bases lying between the germline termini. Reading from cysteine to phenylalanine, the CDR3 counts 15 amino acids. CDR3 DNA only is kept here, 45 bases in frame from base 1. Study-level results and caveats: Clinical and demographic metadata were provided uncurated, with the amount varying by source and participant.

TCRbeta CDR3 regions were amplified from genomic DNA using the immunoSEQ Assay, a bias-controlled multiplex PCR. In the paper's pipeline: The number of nucleated cells in each sample was estimated by amplification of reference gene primers within the assay. To quantify the absolute abundance of each unique TCRbeta CDR3 rearrangement, sequence reads were collapsed and filtered. For each sample, productive Simpson clonality was calculated as the square root of Simpson's diversity index across productive rearrangements. TCRdb's version of the immuneACCESS table is confined to in-frame rearrangements and falls short of the full clone set. An unresolved V gene accounts for under half of the shortfall where checked; the remainder is of unknown origin. For V, J and clone size, that table is used; D and trimming come from the DNA. The sample table holds over 300,000 clones, of which 89% were seen once. Roughly 1.2% of the sample is in the top ten clones.

The sequence joins TRBV4-2 to TRBJ1-5; no D gene can be assigned with confidence. The sequenced material came from peripheral blood. The source of this sequence is a man between 35 and 55 years old with acute or convalescent COVID-19. The CDR3 region reads CASSQDEQINQPQHF. The DNA reads as follows: TGTGCCAGCAGCCAAGATGAACAGATTAATCAGCCCCAGCATTTT.